Following are 11 T cell receptor beta chains from one sample sequenced in a study of cytomegalovirus exposure and HLA in healthy donors. The method was immunoSEQ multiplex PCR; TCRdb's version includes in-frame clones alone and lacks a portion of them. The sample has 150,000 to 200,000 clones, roughly 83% seen once. Specimen: PBMCs. Receptor source: a man under 40 in good health and CMV-seropositive.

The chain is built from TRBV13 and TRBJ2-7, with D possibly being TRBD1 (7 bases). Trimming stripped 5 bases from V and 5 bases from J, with 16 bases between. CDR1 and CDR2 from the germline V gene are PRHDT and FYEKMQ (reference sequence). The CDR3 sequence is 14 residues long. In nucleotides, the CDR3 is TGTGCCAGCAGCCCAAGACAGGGAGGCAACGAGCAGTACTTC. Its protein product is CASSPRQGGNEQYF. Based on the CDR3 plus reference TRBV13 and TRBJ2-7, the full variable domain is AAGVIQSPRHLIKEKRETATLKCYPIPRHDTVYWYQQGPGQDPQFLISFYEKMQSDKGSIPDRFSAQQFSDYHSELNMSSLELGDSALYFCASSPRQGGNEQYFGPGTRLTVT.

CDR3: CASSPGQGETYEQYF. Here the CDR3 DNA reads TGTGCCAGCAGCCCCGGACAGGGGGAAACCTACGAGCAGTACTTC. The chain uses TRBV7-9 and TRBJ2-7, with 10 bases that match TRBD1. Germline lookup yields CDR1 SEHNR and CDR2 FQNEAQ (reference sequence). The CDR3 extends over 15 amino acids. The V and J ends lost 5 bases and 2 bases, in that order; junction bases with no gene match: 6.

V and J are TRBV25-1 and TRBJ2-5, with D possibly TRBD2 on 6 matching bases. Germline values: CDR1 MGHDK, CDR2 SYGVNS. The CDR3 spans 11 residues. Trimming cost V 8 bases and J 5 bases, with 9 bases left between them. The CDR3 is CASRRGETQYF. The CDR3 DNA is TGTGCCAGCCGGAGGGGCGAGACCCAGTACTTC. The full variable domain, its missing parts supplied by reference TRBV25-1 and TRBJ2-5, is EADIYQTPRYLVIGTGKKITLECSQTMGHDKMYWYQQDPGMELHLIHYSYGVNSTEKGDLSSESTVSRIRTEHFPLTLESARPSHTSQYLCASRRGETQYFGPGTRLLVL.

V gene TRBV28 combines with J gene TRBJ1-2, with D uncertain. This CDR3 has 14 amino acids. V lost 7 bases to trimming and J lost 5 bases, with 17 bases between them. Germline loops: CDR1 MDHEN, CDR2 SYDVKM. CDR3: CASNSVLAGYGYTF. The DNA for the CDR3 is TGTGCCAGCAACTCCGTACTCGCTGGTTATGGCTACACCTTC.

This clone was seen a single time. This chain's CDR3 is CASSFEVEGAYGYTF. The CDR3 bases are TGTGCCAGCAGTTTCGAGGTTGAGGGCGCCTATGGCTACACCTTC. The V and J genes are TRBV28 and TRBJ1-2; D gene unclear. V shed 3 bases and J shed 4 bases, with 15 bases lying between them. This CDR3 spans 15 amino acids. The germline gives CDR1 MDHEN, CDR2 SYDVKM.

This chain connects TRBV20-1 to TRBJ2-7, with D perhaps matching TRBD1 (5 bases). Germline loops: CDR1 DFQATT, CDR2 SNEGSKA (reference sequence). The CDR3 contains 11 residues. V was pared by 6 bases and J by 7 bases, with 13 bases between. The CDR3 protein is CSASRVREQYF. The CDR3 DNA is TGCAGTGCGTCCAGGGTCCGGGAGCAGTACTTC.

This chain links TRBV5-1 with TRBJ2-2; possibly TRBD1 for D (6 bases). CDR3 length: 16 residues. Trimming removed 2 bases from V and 3 bases from J, with 14 bases in between. The germline gives CDR1 SGHRS, CDR2 YFSETQ. CDR3 nucleotide sequence: TGCGCCAGCAGCTTCCAGGCAGGGGCTTACACCGGGGAGCTGTTTTTT. Encoded protein: CASSFQAGAYTGELFF.

This clone came up a few times. The J gene is TRBJ2-2, the V gene TRBV19, with TRBD2 identical over 7 bases. Germline values: CDR1 LNHDA, CDR2 SQIVND (reference sequence). This CDR3 has 15 amino acids. Trimming cost V 4 bases and J 4 bases; bases outside gene matches: 6. The CDR3 nucleotides are TGTGCCAGTAGTAGTGTTGCGGGAGCCACCGGGGAGCTGTTTTTT. This translates into CASSSVAGATGELFF. The complete variable domain, with remaining parts taken from reference TRBV19 and TRBJ2-2, reads DGGITQSPKYLFRKEGQNVTLSCEQNLNHDAMYWYRQDPGQGLRLIYYSQIVNDFQKGDIAEGYSVSREKKESFPLTVTSAQKNPTAFYLCASSSVAGATGELFFGEGSRLTVL.

The rearrangement uses TRBV5-1 and TRBJ1-2; 9 bases are a match to TRBD1. This CDR3 has 15 amino acids. After removal of 4 bases from V and 1 base from J, the junction contained 5 bases not matched to a gene. Germline V CDR1 and CDR2: SGHRS, YFSETQ. CDR3 protein: CASSSGTGINYGYTF. The CDR3 DNA sequence: TGCGCCAGCAGCAGCGGGACAGGGATTAACTATGGCTACACCTTC.

V usage is TRBV4-1 and J usage is TRBJ2-1; the match to TRBD2 covers 10 bases. Germline V lookup: CDR1 MGHRA, CDR2 YSYEKL. The ends lost 2 bases at V and 4 bases at J; junction bases unmatched: 8. CDR3 length equals 17 residues. The CDR3: CASSQPLAGRRYNEQFF. DNA for the CDR3: TGCGCCAGCAGCCAACCACTAGCGGGGCGTCGATACAATGAGCAGTTCTTC.

The V gene is TRBV10-3, the J gene TRBJ2-3; TRBD2 agrees at 10 bases. V was pared by 6 bases and J by 0 bases, with 6 bases of the junction left unmatched. The CDR3 loop spans 16 amino acids. Germline assignment: CDR1 ENHRY and CDR2 SYGVKD. The CDR3 DNA is TGTGCCATCAGACCGGGACTAGCGTCTAGCACAGATACGCAGTATTTT. Its protein is CAIRPGLASSTDTQYF.